The 8 T cell receptor beta chains below come from one sample, sequenced in a study of lymphopenia after photon versus proton radiotherapy. Assay used: immunoSEQ multiplex PCR; TCRdb lists only in-frame clones, some missing. The top ten clones hold 18% of a sample with roughly 49,000 clones, 92% of them seen once. Sequencing was performed on peripheral blood, taken from a patient treated with photon-based radiotherapy. The receptor source for this set is a woman in her forties with cholangiocarcinoma.

The chain carries TRBV19 and TRBJ1-2, with D unresolved. V lost 3 bases and J lost 4, with 12 bases in between. Germline values: CDR1 LNHDA, CDR2 SQIVND (reference sequence). This CDR3 spans 14 amino acids. The CDR3 coding sequence is TGTGCCAGTAGTATCCAGGCGGCGAGCTATGGCTACACCTTC. It is translated as CASSIQAASYGYTF. Full variable domain (remainder filled in from reference TRBV19 and TRBJ1-2): DGGITQSPKYLFRKEGQNVTLSCEQNLNHDAMYWYRQDPGQGLRLIYYSQIVNDFQKGDIAEGYSVSREKKESFPLTVTSAQKNPTAFYLCASSIQAASYGYTFGSGTRLTVV.

The rearrangement joins TRBV7-9 to TRBJ1-2; 9 bases align to TRBD1. Trimming at V came to 8 bases and at J to 13 bases, leaving 20 bases not matched to a gene. CDR3 length equals 15 residues. Germline values: CDR1 SEHNR, CDR2 FQNEAQ (reference sequence). The CDR3 DNA reads as TGTGCCAGCCGGGGCGGGACAGGGACGGAGGTCGCATCCACCTTC. This translates into CASRGGTGTEVASTF. Full variable domain (missing parts from reference TRBV7-9 and TRBJ1-2): DTGVSQNPRHKITKRGQNVTFRCDPISEHNRLYWYRQTLGQGPEFLTYFQNEAQLEKSRLLSDRFSAERPKGSFSTLEIQRTEQGDSAMYLCASRGGTGTEVASTFGSGTRLTVV.

The chain is built from TRBV27 and TRBJ1-2; 7 bases align to TRBD1. Germline CDR1 is MNHEY and CDR2 is SMNVEV (reference sequence). The CDR3 is 13 amino acids. Losses at the gene ends were 10 bases for V and 0 bases for J; bases not matched to a gene: 5. CDR3 residues: CANPGQANYGYTF. For the CDR3, the DNA is TGTGCCAACCCTGGACAGGCTAACTATGGCTACACCTTC.

The chain couples TRBV4-1 to TRBJ2-7; tentative D call: TRBD1 (5 bases). Trimming stripped 1 base from V and 5 bases from J, with 12 bases between. In germline, CDR1 is MGHRA, CDR2 YSYEKL. The CDR3 covers 14 residues. The CDR3 nucleotides are TGCGCCAGCAGCCAAGGTTCAGGGTTCGACGAGCAGTACTTC. It translates to CASSQGSGFDEQYF.

This clone showed up just once. The chain combines TRBV7-9 with TRBJ2-7; D is unresolved. There are 14 residues in the CDR3. Germline CDR1 and CDR2: SEHNR and FQNEAQ (reference sequence). The ends were cut back, 4 bases at V and 2 bases at J, with 12 bases in the middle. The CDR3 spells CASSSSRPPYEQYF. The CDR3 nucleotides are TGTGCCAGCAGCTCAAGTCGACCGCCCTACGAGCAGTACTTC.

The chain has TRBV2 and TRBJ2-1; 7 bases agree with TRBD2. The CDR3 totals 12 residues. Germline V CDR1 and CDR2: SNHLY, FYNNEI. V lost 11 bases, J lost 9 bases, and 10 bases stayed unmatched. CDR3 amino acids: CAAARVAGEQFF. The CDR3 region has the DNA TGTGCCGCTGCGAGGGTAGCGGGTGAGCAGTTCTTC. Based on the CDR3 plus reference TRBV2 and TRBJ2-1, the full variable domain is EPEVTQTPSHQVTQMGQEVILRCVPISNHLYFYWYRQILGQKVEFLVSFYNNEISEKSEIFDDQFSVERPDGSNFTLKIRSTKLEDSAMYFCAAARVAGEQFFGPGTRLTVL.

The CDR3 DNA reads TGTGCCAGTAGCTCCGGGCCCCAGGAGCAGTACTTC. Translating it yields CASSSGPQEQYF. This chain connects TRBV19 to TRBJ2-7; D remains ambiguous. CDR3 length: 12 amino acids. Trimming cost V 6 bases and J 7 bases, with 13 bases left between them. Germline V lookup: CDR1 LNHDA, CDR2 SQIVND (reference sequence).

This chain joins TRBV7-2 and TRBJ1-5; no reliable D call. CDR3 length equals 12 residues. Germline V lookup: CDR1 SGHTA, CDR2 FQGNSA. V dropped 3 bases and J dropped 6 bases, with 6 bases sitting between them. CDR3 nucleotides: TGTGCCAGCAGCTTCAGTGGTCAGCCCCAGCATTTT. Amino acids: CASSFSGQPQHF.